This is a list of T cell receptor beta chains from one sample in a study of cytotoxic CD8 clonotypes in ibrutinib-treated CLL. Produced via immunoSEQ multiplex PCR; TCRdb's table is partial and in-frame only. Of about 130,000 clones in the sample, 79% were seen once. The sample was PBMCs, taken after 12 months of ibrutinib treatment. Source of these receptors: a human donor with chronic lymphocytic leukemia. Both conserved end residues are part of each CDR3. The order of the fields is D gene, V gene, J gene, clone size, CDR3 DNA, CDR3 protein. The D gene is left open where the match is weak. Clone size appears in some rows only: once, few, many, or a class for an expanded clone.

D: TRBD1; V: TRBV28; J: TRBJ2-3; size: .; DNA: TGTGCCAGCAGTTCAGCCTCACGGACAGGCCGTACGCAGTATTTT; CDR3: CASSSASRTGRTQYF
D: TRBD2; V: TRBV4-1; J: TRBJ2-1; size: .; DNA: TGCGCCAGCAGCCCGACTAGCGGGAGGTCTAATGAGCAGTTCTTC; CDR3: CASSPTSGRSNEQFF
D: .; V: TRBV28; J: TRBJ1-2; size: .; DNA: TGTGCCAGCAGTTTACGAGCGCTCTCTAACTATGGCTACACCTTC; CDR3: CASSLRALSNYGYTF
D: TRBD1; V: TRBV10-1; J: TRBJ2-3; size: .; DNA: TGCGCCAGCAGACCCGGGACAGCCACAGATACGCAGTATTTT; CDR3: CASRPGTATDTQYF
D: .; V: TRBV19; J: TRBJ2-2; size: .; DNA: TGTGCCAGTAGACAAGGACAGTCGAGGACCGGGGAGCTGTTTTTT; CDR3: CASRQGQSRTGELFF
D: TRBD1; V: TRBV7-9; J: TRBJ2-1; size: .; DNA: TGTGCCAGCAGCGCTGACAGGGTGTACAATGAGCAGTTCTTC; CDR3: CASSADRVYNEQFF
D: .; V: TRBV5-8; J: TRBJ2-7; size: once; DNA: TGTGCCAGCAGCCTTCGTGTGGGTAGCTTTACCTACGAGCAGTACTTC; CDR3: CASSLRVGSFTYEQYF
D: .; V: TRBV7-2; J: TRBJ1-5; size: .; DNA: TGTGCCAGCAGCTTTCAGGGTAGCAATCAGCCCCAGCATTTT; CDR3: CASSFQGSNQPQHF
D: TRBD1; V: TRBV6-1; J: TRBJ2-6; size: .; DNA: TGTGCCAGCAGTGTTACGGGGACAGGGAATTCTGGGGCCAACGTCCTGACTTTC; CDR3: CASSVTGTGNSGANVLTF
D: .; V: TRBV6-1; J: TRBJ1-5; size: .; DNA: TGTGCCAGCAGTGAAGCGGCAGGGAGAATCAACCAGCCCCAGCATTTT; CDR3: CASSEAAGRINQPQHF
D: .; V: TRBV15; J: TRBJ2-7; size: .; DNA: TGTGCCACCAGCAGAGTGGGGGGGACACAGGGTAGCCGCTACGAGCAGTACTTC; CDR3: CATSRVGGTQGSRYEQYF
D: .; V: TRBV29-1; J: TRBJ2-7; size: .; DNA: TGCAGCGTGGAGCTCTCCTACGAGCAGTACTTC; CDR3: CSVELSYEQYF
D: .; V: TRBV29-1; J: TRBJ1-2; size: .; DNA: TGCAGCGTTGTTCGGGTGGATGGCTACACCTTC; CDR3: CSVVRVDGYTF
D: .; V: TRBV6-5; J: TRBJ1-2; size: .; DNA: TGTGCCAGCAAGCGGGACACATCTAACTATGGCTACACCTTC; CDR3: CASKRDTSNYGYTF
D: .; V: TRBV2; J: TRBJ2-3; size: .; DNA: TGTGCCAGCATGGGGGGCGGAAAAGGCACAGATACGCAGTATTTT; CDR3: CASMGGGKGTDTQYF
D: TRBD2; V: TRBV11-3; J: TRBJ2-3; size: .; DNA: TGTGCCAGCAGCTCGAGGACTAGCGGGAGGGCCGGGGCAGATACGCAGTATTTT; CDR3: CASSSRTSGRAGADTQYF
D: .; V: TRBV19; J: TRBJ2-7; size: few; DNA: TGTGCCAGTAGCTTAGGGGGAGGCTACGAGCAGTACTTC; CDR3: CASSLGGGYEQYF
D: .; V: TRBV4-3; J: TRBJ1-1; size: .; DNA: TGCGCCAGCAGCCAAGATGCAATGAACACTGAAGCTTTCTTT; CDR3: CASSQDAMNTEAFF
D: TRBD1; V: TRBV5-6; J: TRBJ1-2; size: .; DNA: TGTGCCAGCAGCTTGTACAGGGGTTTATATGGCTACACCTTC; CDR3: CASSLYRGLYGYTF
D: .; V: TRBV4-1; J: TRBJ2-3; size: once; DNA: TGCGCCAGCAGCCATGCGAAAGGGGGGAAGGCGCAGTATTTT; CDR3: CASSHAKGGKAQYF
D: .; V: TRBV5-4; J: TRBJ2-5; size: .; DNA: TGTGCCAGCAGCCAGGAGGGGGGATTAGAGACCCAGTACTTC; CDR3: CASSQEGGLETQYF
D: .; V: TRBV6-5; J: TRBJ1-2; size: .; DNA: TGTGCCAGCAGTACCGAGCGGCTAGACTATGGCTACACCTTC; CDR3: CASSTERLDYGYTF
D: .; V: TRBV21-1; J: TRBJ2-5; size: .; DNA: TGTGCCAGCAGCCAACCGGGATCTCTGGAGGAGACCCAGTACTTC; CDR3: CASSQPGSLEETQYF
D: .; V: TRBV29-1; J: TRBJ1-5; size: .; DNA: TGCAGCGTTGTAGGGAGGGCCGATCAGCCCCAGCATTTT; CDR3: CSVVGRADQPQHF
D: TRBD2; V: TRBV27; J: TRBJ2-1; size: few; DNA: TGTGCCAGCAGTCTTAGACTAGCGGTCTACAATGAGCAGTTCTTC; CDR3: CASSLRLAVYNEQFF
D: TRBD2; V: TRBV6-5; J: TRBJ2-1; size: .; DNA: TGTGCCAGCAGAGCGGGAGGGCTCTACAATGAGCAGTTCTTC; CDR3: CASRAGGLYNEQFF
D: .; V: TRBV11-2; J: TRBJ1-2; size: .; DNA: TGTGCCAGCAGCGCAGAAGAGGGGGATGGCTACACCTTC; CDR3: CASSAEEGDGYTF
D: .; V: TRBV15; J: TRBJ2-6; size: .; DNA: TGTGCCACCAGCATGGACCTCTCTGGGGCCAACGTCCTGACTTTC; CDR3: CATSMDLSGANVLTF
D: .; V: TRBV2; J: TRBJ1-2; size: .; DNA: TGTGCCAGCAACCTATACAGGAGCTCTAACTATGGCTACACCTTC; CDR3: CASNLYRSSNYGYTF
D: TRBD1; V: TRBV6-4; J: TRBJ1-2; size: few; DNA: TGTGCCAGCAGTGTGGGGCAGGGGGCGAGAGGCTACACCTTC; CDR3: CASSVGQGARGYTF
D: .; V: TRBV7-2; J: TRBJ1-5; size: few; DNA: TGTGCCAGCAGCTCCCGTTCTCGGGGCAATCAGCCCCAGCATTTT; CDR3: CASSSRSRGNQPQHF
D: .; V: TRBV5-5; J: TRBJ2-7; size: .; DNA: TGTGCCAGCAGCTCTCCGCAGGGGGAGCAGTACTTC; CDR3: CASSSPQGEQYF
D: TRBD2; V: TRBV7-9; J: TRBJ2-1; size: few; DNA: TGTGCCAGCAGCCAGGGACTAGAGCAGTTCTTC; CDR3: CASSQGLEQFF
D: TRBD2; V: TRBV27; J: TRBJ2-1; size: .; DNA: TGTGCCAGCAAAAGACTAGCGGGAGGGGGCTCCTACAATGAGCAGTTCTTC; CDR3: CASKRLAGGGSYNEQFF
D: TRBD2; V: TRBV7-6; J: TRBJ2-3; size: once; DNA: TGTGCCAGCAGCTTAAGGTCAACGGGAGGGTACACAGATACGCAGTATTTT; CDR3: CASSLRSTGGYTDTQYF
D: .; V: TRBV2; J: TRBJ1-2; size: .; DNA: TGTGCCAGCAGGGTCTTATTAAAGGGGGATGATGGCTACACCTTC; CDR3: CASRVLLKGDDGYTF
D: .; V: TRBV30; J: TRBJ2-1; size: .; DNA: TGTGCCTGCCAGGAGTCATCCTACAATGAGCAGTTCTTC; CDR3: CACQESSYNEQFF
D: .; V: TRBV4-1; J: TRBJ2-1; size: .; DNA: TGCGCCAGCAGCCCCTCGGGCCGTAGCTCCTACAATGAGCAGTTCTTC; CDR3: CASSPSGRSSYNEQFF
D: TRBD1; V: TRBV12-5; J: TRBJ1-1; size: few; DNA: TGTGCTAGTGGTTCCGGACAGGGGATGAACACTGAAGCTTTCTTT; CDR3: CASGSGQGMNTEAFF
D: .; V: TRBV6-1; J: TRBJ2-7; size: .; DNA: TGTGCCAGCAGTGTACAGGGCCCCTACGAGCAGTACTTC; CDR3: CASSVQGPYEQYF
D: .; V: TRBV7-2; J: TRBJ2-7; size: .; DNA: TGTGCCAGCAGCATAACAGGGTTCACGGAGCAGTACTTC; CDR3: CASSITGFTEQYF
D: TRBD2; V: TRBV19; J: TRBJ2-3; size: once; DNA: TGTGCCAGTAGTAACGGACTAGCCCACAGCACAGATACGCAGTATTTT; CDR3: CASSNGLAHSTDTQYF
D: .; V: TRBV19; J: TRBJ1-6; size: .; DNA: TGTGCCAGTAGTCTCCCCAATTCACCCCTCCACTTT; CDR3: CASSLPNSPLHF
D: .; V: TRBV19; J: TRBJ2-1; size: .; DNA: TGTGCCAGTTCCCTAGCCTACAATGAGCAGTTCTTC; CDR3: CASSLAYNEQFF
D: TRBD1; V: TRBV10-3; J: TRBJ2-7; size: .; DNA: TGTGCCATCAGTGAGGCTGGACAGGGAACCTACGAGCAGTACTTC; CDR3: CAISEAGQGTYEQYF
D: TRBD1; V: TRBV2; J: TRBJ1-5; size: .; DNA: TGTGCCAGCGGGGTGACAGGGTATAGCAATCAGCCCCAGCATTTT; CDR3: CASGVTGYSNQPQHF
D: TRBD2; V: TRBV7-2; J: TRBJ2-5; size: .; DNA: TGTGCCAGCAGCCCAAGGACTAGCGGGAGGGGGGAGACCCAGTACTTC; CDR3: CASSPRTSGRGETQYF
D: .; V: TRBV7-2; J: TRBJ1-3; size: .; DNA: TGTGCCAGCAGCTTATTTTCGGCAGCTGGAAACACCATATATTTT; CDR3: CASSLFSAAGNTIYF
D: .; V: TRBV11-2; J: TRBJ2-5; size: .; DNA: TGTGCCAGCAGCTTAGCGGGGTCCCAAGAGACCCAGTACTTC; CDR3: CASSLAGSQETQYF
D: .; V: TRBV7-7; J: TRBJ2-5; size: .; DNA: TGTGCCAGCAGCTTAGATGCCGGAACGGAGACCCAGTACTTC; CDR3: CASSLDAGTETQYF
D: .; V: TRBV6-1; J: TRBJ2-7; size: .; DNA: TGTGCCAGCAGTGAAAGGGGTGACATCGACGAGCAGTACTTC; CDR3: CASSERGDIDEQYF
D: TRBD2; V: TRBV27; J: TRBJ2-1; size: once; DNA: TGTGCCAGTCAACCACTAGCGGAGAACAATGAGCAGTTCTTC; CDR3: CASQPLAENNEQFF